These 18 T cell receptor beta chains share one sample of origin, sequenced in a study of T cells after yellow fever vaccination. TCRdb ran MiXCR on the 5' RACE reads and lists one entry per CDR3 protein. Of 250,000 or so distinct CDR3 sequences listed, over 6.5% are singletons. The starting material was CD4+ T cells sorted from PBMCs, obtained on the day of the yellow fever booster vaccination. These receptors were collected from a man in his thirties or forties who received the YFV17D yellow fever vaccine.

The chain has TRBV7-7 and TRBJ2-5, with unresolved D. Trimming cost V 0 bases and J 3 bases, with 8 bases left between them. This CDR3 contains 14 residues. Germline V gene sequence: CDR1 SSHAT, CDR2 FNYEAQ (reference sequence). The CDR3 loop is CASSLARSEETQYF. The CDR3 DNA sequence: TGTGCCAGCAGCTTAGCGCGGTCAGAAGAGACCCAGTACTTC.

This clonotype was picked up a small number of times. The chain uses TRBV24-1 and TRBJ2-7; D perhaps matches TRBD2 (5 bases). This CDR3 comprises 15 residues. CDR1 KGHDR and CDR2 SFDVKD come from the germline V gene. Trimming left V 3 bases short and J 2 bases short, with 13 bases between. CDR3 sequence (DNA): TGTGCCACCAGTGATCTAGAACTAGGCCCCTACGAGCAGTACTTC. This codes for CATSDLELGPYEQYF.

This clonotype was found many times. This rearrangement joins TRBV10-3 to TRBJ2-5, with a weak D call TRBD1 (5 bases). Germline assignment: CDR1 ENHRY and CDR2 SYGVKD. Between the trimmed V and J ends, which lost 4 bases and 2 bases, there was a span of 8 bases. The CDR3 has 13 residues. CDR3 region: CAISADTQETQYF. As DNA, the CDR3 is TGTGCCATCAGTGCGGACACGCAAGAGACCCAGTACTTC.

The V call is TRBV19, the J call TRBJ1-1, with D unresolved. Germline V gives CDR1 LNHDA, CDR2 SQIVND (reference sequence). The CDR3 has 13 amino acids. Trimming cost V 10 bases and J 1 base, with 13 bases left between them. The CDR3 loop reads CATSTTTNTEAFF. The CDR3 DNA reads TGTGCCACCTCCACGACGACGAACACTGAAGCTTTCTTT.

This clonotype was detected many times. The chain couples TRBV7-2 to TRBJ2-3; D remains unclear. This CDR3 has 15 amino acids. V lost 7 bases and J 0 bases, leaving 14 bases between the germline ends. CDR1 and CDR2 from the germline V gene are SGHTA and FQGNSA. CDR3 bases: TGTGCCAGCATCAACCCGGGTAGGAGCACAGATACGCAGTATTTT. This encodes CASINPGRSTDTQYF.

This clonotype was counted ten times or more. The chain's CDR3 is CASSQDQQGADTQYF. CDR3 DNA: TGTGCCAGCAGCCAAGATCAACAGGGCGCAGATACGCAGTATTTT. This chain links TRBV4-2 with TRBJ2-3; a possible D gene is TRBD1 (6 bases). The CDR3 is 15 amino acids. V lost 0 bases to trimming and J lost 4 bases, with 11 bases between them. Germline CDR1 and CDR2: LGHNA and YNFKEQ.

This clonotype was counted at least ten times. This chain links TRBV27 with TRBJ2-2; D ambiguous. The length of the CDR3 is 15 residues. Trimming left V 6 bases short and J 1 base short, with 12 bases between. Looked up from germline, CDR1 is MNHEY and CDR2 is SMNVEV (reference sequence). CDR3 coding DNA: TGTGCCAGCAGATCTACGGCCCTGAACACCGGGGAGCTGTTTTTT. Translated, it gives CASRSTALNTGELFF.

This clonotype was counted many times. The chain uses TRBV24-1 and TRBJ2-1; TRBD2 is a possible D gene (6 bases). The germline gives CDR1 KGHDR, CDR2 SFDVKD. The CDR3 sequence is 12 residues long. V dropped 6 bases and J dropped 9 bases, with 11 bases sitting between them. This chain's CDR3 is CATSNRLGEQFF. For the CDR3, the DNA is TGTGCCACCAGTAATAGACTAGGTGAGCAGTTCTTC.

The table lists this clonotype with many counts. The gene calls are TRBV5-1 and TRBJ2-7; D is possibly TRBD2 (5 bases). The CDR3 sequence is 13 residues long. Trimming removed 1 base from V and 6 bases from J, with 11 bases in between. CDR1 SGHRS and CDR2 YFSETQ come from the germline V gene. The CDR3 nucleotides are TGCGCCAGCAGCTTGAACGACCGGGGCGAGCAGTACTTC. It specifies CASSLNDRGEQYF.

J is TRBJ2-7 and V is TRBV7-2, with 10 bases identical to TRBD1. There are 17 residues in the CDR3. Germline CDR1 reads SGHTA; CDR2 reads FQGNSA. J lost 4 bases, V lost 4 bases, and 13 bases had no gene match. DNA for the CDR3: TGTGCCAGCAGCTCGAGGGTTGGGGACAGGGGAAAGTACGAGCAGTACTTC. Translation: CASSSRVGDRGKYEQYF.

The chain recombines TRBV5-1 with TRBJ2-2; D is unresolved. V was cut by 0 bases and J by 4 bases, with 10 bases left in between. Germline CDR1 reads SGHRS; CDR2 reads YFSETQ. CDR3 size: 15 residues. CDR3 sequence (DNA): TGCGCCAGCAGCTTGGTTGGCTCCTCCACCGGGGAGCTGTTTTTT. Translated: CASSLVGSSTGELFF.

This clonotype was seen ten or more times. This chain uses TRBV6-2 or TRBV6-3 with TRBJ1-1; a weak D match, TRBD1 (6 bases). Germline CDR1 MNHEY, CDR2 SVGEGT. The V gene lost 5 bases and the J gene lost 0 bases, with 10 bases spanning the gap. This CDR3 comprises 14 residues. Written as DNA, the CDR3 is TGTGCCAGCAGTCTCGGGACAATGAACACTGAAGCTTTCTTT. As protein: CASSLGTMNTEAFF.

The V gene is TRBV10-3, the J gene TRBJ2-5; the D gene is possibly TRBD1 (5 bases). The germline V and J ends were trimmed by 0 bases and 2 bases, with 7 bases remaining between them. This CDR3 is 14 amino acids long. Germline V gene sequence: CDR1 ENHRY, CDR2 SYGVKD. In DNA form, the CDR3 reads TGTGCCATCAGTGAGTCGACAGCTCAAGAGACCCAGTACTTC. Amino acid sequence: CAISESTAQETQYF.

This clonotype was found many times. The chain recombines TRBV27 with TRBJ2-7; 7 nucleotides agree with TRBD1. This CDR3 region has 15 residues. Per the germline V gene, CDR1 is MNHEY and CDR2 is SMNVEV (reference sequence). J gave up 0 bases and V 7 bases, and 9 bases lay outside the gene matches. In nucleotides, the CDR3 is TGTGCCAGCAACATCCGAGGGGGCAGCTCCTACGAGCAGTACTTC. Amino acids: CASNIRGGSSYEQYF.

The CDR3 DNA is TGTGCCAGCAGCGAGGGACTAGCGGGGAAAAGAGATACGCAGTATTTT. It encodes CASSEGLAGKRDTQYF. The chain couples TRBV5-4 to TRBJ2-3; TRBD2 matches at 13 bases. The CDR3 runs to 16 residues. J gave up 5 bases and V 4 bases, and 7 bases lay outside the gene matches. Germline V gene data show CDR1 as SGHNT and CDR2 as YYREEE (reference sequence).

This clonotype was observed at least ten times. J is TRBJ2-5 and V is TRBV20-1; TRBD2 might be the D (5 bases). CDR1 and CDR2 (germline): DFQATT, SNEGSKA (reference sequence). The CDR3 is made up of 15 amino acids. V gave up 3 bases and J gave up 4 bases, with 18 bases separating them. The CDR3 DNA reads TGCAGTGCTAGGGGTCTAGCCCGAGTTGGAGAGACCCAGTACTTC. It codes for CSARGLARVGETQYF.

This chain links TRBV29-1 with TRBJ1-1, with 9 bases identical to TRBD1. After removal of 6 bases from V and 8 bases from J, the junction contained 13 bases not matched to a gene. Germline CDR1 reads SQVTM; CDR2 reads ANQGSEA. CDR3 length: 14 residues. CDR3 nucleotides: TGCAGCGTAAGCGTAAACAGGGGGCAGGGAGAAGCTTTCTTT. Translated: CSVSVNRGQGEAFF.

This clonotype was seen at least ten times. The CDR3, as DNA: TGTGCCAGCAGCCCCATGGGACAGAACTATGGCTACACCTTC. This codes for CASSPMGQNYGYTF. This rearrangement joins TRBV7-2 to TRBJ1-2; 7 nucleotides align to TRBD1. The junction had 5 bases not matched to a gene; V was cut back by 5 bases and J by 2 bases. The CDR3 contains 14 residues. Germline values: CDR1 SGHTA, CDR2 FQGNSA.